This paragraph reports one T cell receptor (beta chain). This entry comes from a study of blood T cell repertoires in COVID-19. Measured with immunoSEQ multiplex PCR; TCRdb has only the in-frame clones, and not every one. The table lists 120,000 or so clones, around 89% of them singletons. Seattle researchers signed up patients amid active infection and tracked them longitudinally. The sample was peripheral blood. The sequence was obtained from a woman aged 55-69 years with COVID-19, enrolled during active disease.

DNA of the CDR3: TGTGCCAGCGTCGACGGAGCCTCCTACGAGCAGTACTTC. Translated, it gives CASVDGASYEQYF. This chain connects TRBV2 to TRBJ2-7; no clear D. The CDR3 runs to 13 residues. The V end lost 8 bases, the J end lost 0 bases, and 11 bases lay between the germline ends. Per the germline V gene, CDR1 is SNHLY and CDR2 is FYNNEI.